One and the same sample provided the 24 T cell receptor beta chains below, sequenced in a study of tumor-infiltrating lymphocytes in primary liver carcinoma. Unsorted bulk tissue (roughly 19-31 mg) underwent RNA and DNA co-extraction. Starting material of around 460 ng total RNA yielded TCR beta cDNA via a constant-region primer. It was through three nested multiplex PCR rounds of slightly modified ARM-PCR that TCR beta libraries arose. Running around 9 cycles apiece, the first two PCR rounds relied on TRBV1-TRBV30 forward primers together with a C-beta reverse primer. TCRdb reprocessed the multiplex PCR reads with MiXCR, giving one entry per CDR3 protein. This table has tens of thousands of distinct CDR3 sequences, over 60% appearing once. The sample taken for sequencing was liver tumor tissue from sampling region 1. Subset of the sample: tumor region T1, superior pole. These receptors were taken from a man aged 35 to 55 with primary liver carcinoma and hepatitis B virus infection.

Note on this clonotype: One junction end disagrees with the germline gene, perhaps due to a read error. This chain links TRBV13 with TRBJ1-2; no firm D call. The germline gives CDR1 PRHDT, CDR2 FYEKMQ (reference sequence). This CDR3 is built from 12 residues. In DNA, the CDR3 is TGTGCCAGTAGCTTGAGTTGGAGGGGCTACACCTTC. Amino acid sequence: CASSLSWRGYTF.

Only one count was recorded for this clonotype. Its ends do not fully match the called genes, so a read error is possible. The gene calls are TRBV7-9 and TRBJ1-5; possible D gene TRBD1, 5 bases. The CDR3 consists of 17 residues. The V gene's germline CDR1 is SEHNR and CDR2 FQNEAQ (reference sequence). DNA of the CDR3: TGTGCCAGCAGCTTAGACCCAGGGAGGCAAGCGTGTCAGCCCCAGGATTTT. Translated: CASSLDPGRQACQPQDF.

About this clonotype itself: Mismatch with germline at one junction end may stem from a read error. The chain joins TRBV11-2 to TRBJ2-7; D unclear. CDR3 length: 14 amino acids. Germline CDR1 reads SGHAT; CDR2 reads FQNNGV. The CDR3 region is CARSSIETAYEQYF. As DNA, the CDR3 is TGTGCCAGGAGCTCAATTGAGACTGCCTACGAGCAGTACTTC.

This chain uses TRBV6-6 with TRBJ2-7, with 12 bases matching TRBD2. Germline V lookup: CDR1 MNHNY, CDR2 SVGAGI (reference sequence). This CDR3 comprises 19 residues. The V segment lost 4 bases and the J segment 0 bases; nucleotides outside the gene matches: 13. The CDR3 DNA reads as TGTGCCAGCAGTTGCCCTATCGGGCTAGCGGGAGGGGTCTCCTACGAGCAGTACTTC. Amino acids: CASSCPIGLAGGVSYEQYF.

Of note for this clonotype: A read error may account for a junction end that differs from germline. V and J are TRBV10-3 and TRBJ2-7; D remains ambiguous. The CDR3 runs to 11 residues. CDR1 and CDR2 from the germline V gene are ENHRY and SYGVKD. CDR3 loop: CVISEWSEEYF. CDR3 nucleotide sequence: TGTGTCATCAGTGAATGGTCCGAGGAGTACTTC.

The genes are TRBV7-8 and TRBJ2-4, with 7 bases that match TRBD1. The germline CDR1 and CDR2 sequences are SGHVS and FQNEAQ. CDR3 length: 13 residues. The J segment lost 10 bases and the V segment lost 5 bases, leaving 8 bases of the junction unmatched. DNA for the CDR3: TGTGCCAGCAGCATAGGACAGGAGGATATTCAGTACTTC. It is translated as CASSIGQEDIQYF. Complete variable domain (other parts from reference TRBV7-8 and TRBJ2-4): GAGVSQSPRYKVAKRGQDVALRCDPISGHVSLFWYQQALGQGPEFLTYFQNEAQLDKSGLPSDRFFAERPEGSVSTLKIQRTQQEDSAVYLCASSIGQEDIQYFGAGTRLSVL.

A note on this clonotype: Being one base from a much bigger clone, this may be a read error. V gene TRBV7-9 combines with J gene TRBJ2-3; D might be TRBD2 (7 bases). V gave up 6 bases and J gave up 2 bases, with 18 bases separating them. Germline loops: CDR1 SEHNR, CDR2 FQNEAQ (reference sequence). CDR3 length: 16 residues. The DNA of the CDR3 is TGTGCCAGCAGTCAGCAGGGGAGGGGTAACACAGATACGCAGTATTTT. Protein product: CASSQQGRGNTDTQYF. The variable domain in full, completed from reference TRBV7-9 and TRBJ2-3, reads DTGVSQNPRHKITKRGQNVTFRCDPISEHNRLYWYRQTLGQGPEFLTYFQNEAQLEKSRLLSDRFSAERPKGSFSTLEIQRTEQGDSAMYLCASSQQGRGNTDTQYFGPGTRLTVL.

Comments on this clonotype: A much larger clone sits a single nucleotide away, making a read error possible. J is TRBJ2-2 and V is TRBV6-1; no reliable D call. The CDR3 runs to 14 residues. Germline V gives CDR1 MNHNS, CDR2 SASEGT. Trimming shortened V by 6 bases and J by 10 bases, and 18 bases separated the two germline ends. CDR3 DNA: TGTGCCAGCAGGCTCGCATATCTGGCCGAGGAGCTGTTTTTT. It codes for CASRLAYLAEELFF.

The chain joins TRBV24-1 to TRBJ2-2; a weak D match, TRBD2 (5 bases). The CDR3 is made up of 15 amino acids. The germline V and J ends were trimmed by 4 bases and 3 bases, with 11 bases remaining between them. CDR1 is KGHDR and CDR2 is SFDVKD in the germline V gene. The chain's CDR3 is CATSDRTRDTGELFF. The CDR3 nucleotides read TGTGCCACCAGTGACCGTACTAGAGACACCGGGGAGCTGTTTTTT.

The sample holds many counts of this clonotype. The chain uses TRBV29-1 and TRBJ1-4; 9 positions agree with TRBD1. The CDR3 sequence is 15 residues long. V gave up 6 bases and J gave up 8 bases; unmatched junction bases: 13. CDR1 and CDR2 (germline): SQVTM, ANQGSEA. The CDR3 nucleotides read TGCAGCGTGGGACAGGGCGGGACGGGAGTAGAAAAACTGTTTTTT. Its protein is CSVGQGGTGVEKLFF.

Details on this clonotype: A junction end diverges from the germline sequence, so it may reflect a read error. The CDR3 DNA reads TGCGCCAGCAGTTTAACTGACACTGCCTACGTGCAGTATTTC. It codes for CASSLTDTAYVQYF. The chain is built from TRBV11-2 and TRBJ2-7; D is unclear. CDR1 and CDR2 (germline): SGHAT, FQNNGV. The CDR3 is 14 amino acids. Drawing the rest from reference TRBV11-2 and TRBJ2-7, the complete variable domain is EAGVAQSPRYKIIEKRQSVAFWCNPISGHATLYWYQQILGQGPKLLIQFQNNGVVDDSQLPKDRFSAERLKGVDSTLKIQPAKLEDSAVYLCASSLTDTAYVQYFGPGTRLTVT.

The chain couples TRBV12-3 or TRBV12-4 to TRBJ2-7; weak D call: TRBD2 (5 bases). V dropped 5 bases and J dropped 7 bases, with 18 bases sitting between them. The CDR3 totals 14 residues. CDR3 in DNA: TGTGCCAGCAGTACCATACTGACGGGGAAGGAGCAGTACTTC. This encodes CASSTILTGKEQYF.

Notes on this clonotype: The conserved closing phenylalanine or tryptophan is absent in this CDR3, likely reflecting a read error. This chain joins TRBV30 and TRBJ2-1; the match to TRBD2 covers 11 bases. This CDR3 is 15 amino acids long. Germline assignment: CDR1 GTSNPN and CDR2 SVGIG (reference sequence). Trimming took 5 bases from V and 4 from J; bases not matched to a gene: 7. CDR3 DNA: TGTGCCTGGGACGAGACTAGCGGGGTTTACAATGAGCAGTTCTTA. Its protein product is CAWDETSGVYNEQFL.

The chain has TRBV4-2 and TRBJ1-2; D is uncertain. V was trimmed by 6 bases and J by 4 bases, leaving 24 bases between them. CDR3 length: 17 amino acids. Germline V gene data show CDR1 as LGHNA and CDR2 as YNFKEQ. CDR3 nucleotide sequence: TGTGCCAGCAGGCAGGACCATGCCGCCTGGCTGCTCTATGGCTACACCTTC. Its translation is CASRQDHAAWLLYGYTF.

V usage is TRBV11-2 and J usage is TRBJ2-5; 12 nucleotides agree with TRBD2. Germline trimming cut 0 bases from V and 4 bases from J; bases unmatched to any gene: 15. CDR1 is SGHAT, CDR2 FQNNGV, per germline. This CDR3 is 20 amino acids long. CDR3 nucleotide sequence: TGTGCCAGCAGCTTAGATGCCCCGAACACACTAGCGGGAGGCCGAGAGACCCAGTACTTC. Amino acid sequence: CASSLDAPNTLAGGRETQYF.

About this clonotype itself: Compared with germline, one end of the junction differs, possibly owing to a read error. This chain links TRBV28 with TRBJ2-1, with D maybe TRBD1 (7 bases). The length of the CDR3 is 13 residues. The germline V gene encodes CDR1 MDHEN and CDR2 SYDVKM. CDR3 protein: CAISSSGGNERFF. In DNA, the CDR3 is TGTGCCATCAGTTCATCAGGGGGGAATGAGCGGTTCTTC.

The count of this clonotype is one. Mismatch with germline at one junction end may stem from a read error. V gene TRBV11-2 combines with J gene TRBJ2-3, with unresolved D. The germline gives CDR1 SGHAT, CDR2 FQNNGV. CDR3 length equals 13 residues. The CDR3 nucleotides are TGTGCCGGCAGAAAAGCCGGGTCGGATACGCAGTGTTTT. As protein: CAGRKAGSDTQCF.

Concerning this clonotype itself: One end of the junction does not line up with germline, which may come from a read error. V gene TRBV6-5 combines with J gene TRBJ2-3; D is possibly TRBD1 (6 bases). From germline, CDR1 is MNHEY and CDR2 SVGAGI. The CDR3 sequence is 15 residues long. This chain's CDR3 is CTSRPGTSNYGTQYF. In nucleotides, the CDR3 is TGTACCAGCAGACCCGGGACAAGCAATTACGGTACGCAGTATTTT.

For this clonotype: A clone one base away is much larger, so this may be a read error. The chain uses TRBV5-1 and TRBJ1-1, with 7 bases fitting TRBD1. This CDR3 is built from 16 residues. Looked up from germline, CDR1 is SGHRS and CDR2 is YFSETQ. V lost 4 bases, J lost 1 base, and 10 bases stayed unmatched. This CDR3 reads CASSPQTGSTNTEAFF. CDR3 DNA sequence: TGCGCCAGCAGCCCCCAGACAGGGTCGACGAACACTGAAGCTTTCTTT.

The chain employs TRBV7-9 and TRBJ2-1; tentatively, D is TRBD2 (7 bases). The V gene lost 10 bases and the J gene lost 9 bases, with 25 bases spanning the gap. Germline lookup yields CDR1 SEHNR and CDR2 FQNEAQ (reference sequence). This CDR3 is 15 amino acids long. The CDR3 bases are TGTGCCAACAGTCTTGGCGGGAGCGCGGACAGTGAGCAGTTCTTC. It yields the protein CANSLGGSADSEQFF.

This clonotype has a count of ten or more. The V gene is TRBV6-5, the J gene TRBJ1-1; D is undetermined. The CDR3 spans 16 residues. Germline-derived CDR1 and CDR2 are MNHEY and SVGAGI. Trimming shortened V by 9 bases and J by 3 bases, and 23 bases separated the two germline ends. The CDR3 region has the DNA TGTGCCAGTTCGACGCTGCCCCCACTATCCTACACTGAAGCTTTCTTT. This codes for CASSTLPPLSYTEAFF.

J is TRBJ2-7 and V is TRBV10-2; D is unresolved. V lost 8 bases and J lost 4, with 15 bases in between. Per the germline V gene, CDR1 is WSHSY and CDR2 is SAAADI. The CDR3 spans 13 residues. CDR3 nucleotides: TGCGCCAGCGATAAAGGACCGAATTACGAGCAGTACTTC. It encodes CASDKGPNYEQYF.

A note on this clonotype: The junction and the germline gene differ at one end; a read error may be behind it. The V call is TRBV5-1, the J call TRBJ2-1; D unresolved. Germline V gene lookup returns CDR1 SGHRS and CDR2 YFSETQ. This CDR3 is 13 amino acids long. As DNA, the CDR3 is TGCGCTAGCAGCTTTGATCTCACCACTGAGCAGTTCTTC. Encoded protein: CASSFDLTTEQFF. Full variable domain (outside the CDR3, taken from reference TRBV5-1 and TRBJ2-1): KAGVTQTPRYLIKTRGQQVTLSCSPISGHRSVSWYQQTPGQGLQFLFEYFSETQRNKGNFPGRFSGRQFSNSRSEMNVSTLELGDSALYLCASSFDLTTEQFFGPGTRLTVL.

This clonotype was detected ten times or more. The rearrangement joins TRBV28 to TRBJ1-2, with 11 bases aligning to TRBD1. The CDR3 consists of 20 residues. Germline V gene lookup returns CDR1 MDHEN and CDR2 SYDVKM. V gave up 7 bases and J gave up 4 bases; unmatched junction bases: 23. The CDR3 reads CASTSTGTGGTPDALYGYTF. The CDR3 nucleotides read TGTGCCAGCACTTCGACCGGGACAGGGGGAACCCCCGACGCCCTCTATGGCTACACCTTC.